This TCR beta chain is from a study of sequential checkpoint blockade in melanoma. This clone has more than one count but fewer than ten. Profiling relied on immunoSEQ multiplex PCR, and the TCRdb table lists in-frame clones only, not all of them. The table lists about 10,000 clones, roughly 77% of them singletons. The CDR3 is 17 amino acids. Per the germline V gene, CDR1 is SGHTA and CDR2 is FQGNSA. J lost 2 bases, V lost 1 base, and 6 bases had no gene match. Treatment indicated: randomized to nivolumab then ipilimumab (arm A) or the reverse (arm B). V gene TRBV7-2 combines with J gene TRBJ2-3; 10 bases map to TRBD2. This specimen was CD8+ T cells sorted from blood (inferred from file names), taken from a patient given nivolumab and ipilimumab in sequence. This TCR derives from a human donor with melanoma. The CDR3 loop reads CASSLDGTSAYTDTQYF. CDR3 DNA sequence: TGTGCCAGCAGCTTAGATGGGACTAGCGCCTACACAGATACGCAGTATTTT.